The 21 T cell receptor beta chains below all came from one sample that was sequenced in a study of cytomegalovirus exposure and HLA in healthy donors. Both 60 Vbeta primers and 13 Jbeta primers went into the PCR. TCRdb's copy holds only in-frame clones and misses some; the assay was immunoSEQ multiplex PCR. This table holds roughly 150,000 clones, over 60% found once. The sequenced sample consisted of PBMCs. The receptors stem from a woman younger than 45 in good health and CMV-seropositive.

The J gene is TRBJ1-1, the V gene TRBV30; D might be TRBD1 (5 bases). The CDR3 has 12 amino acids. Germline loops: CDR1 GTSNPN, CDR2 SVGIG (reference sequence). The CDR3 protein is CASDSINTEAFF. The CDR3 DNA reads TGTGCTTCCGACAGCATAAACACTGAAGCTTTCTTT.

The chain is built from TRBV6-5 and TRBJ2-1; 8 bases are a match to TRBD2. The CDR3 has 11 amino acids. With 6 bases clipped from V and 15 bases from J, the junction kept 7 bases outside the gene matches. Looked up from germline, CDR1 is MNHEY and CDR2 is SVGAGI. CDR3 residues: CASRGGTSTFF. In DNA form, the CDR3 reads TGTGCCAGCAGGGGTGGGACTAGTACGTTCTTC.

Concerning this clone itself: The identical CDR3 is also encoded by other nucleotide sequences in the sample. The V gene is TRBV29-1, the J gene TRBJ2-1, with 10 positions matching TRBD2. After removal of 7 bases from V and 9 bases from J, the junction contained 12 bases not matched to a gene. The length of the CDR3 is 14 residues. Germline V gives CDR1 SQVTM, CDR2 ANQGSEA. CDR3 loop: CSGLAGARWGEQFF. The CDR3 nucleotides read TGCAGCGGGCTAGCGGGGGCCCGGTGGGGTGAGCAGTTCTTC.

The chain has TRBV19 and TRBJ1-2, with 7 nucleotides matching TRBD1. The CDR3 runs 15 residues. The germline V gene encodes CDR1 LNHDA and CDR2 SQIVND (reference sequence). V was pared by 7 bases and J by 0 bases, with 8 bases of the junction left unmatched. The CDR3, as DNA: TGTGCCAGTACCTCACAGGGGACCTCTAACTATGGCTACACCTTC. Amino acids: CASTSQGTSNYGYTF. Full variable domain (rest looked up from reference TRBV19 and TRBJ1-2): DGGITQSPKYLFRKEGQNVTLSCEQNLNHDAMYWYRQDPGQGLRLIYYSQIVNDFQKGDIAEGYSVSREKKESFPLTVTSAQKNPTAFYLCASTSQGTSNYGYTFGSGTRLTVV.

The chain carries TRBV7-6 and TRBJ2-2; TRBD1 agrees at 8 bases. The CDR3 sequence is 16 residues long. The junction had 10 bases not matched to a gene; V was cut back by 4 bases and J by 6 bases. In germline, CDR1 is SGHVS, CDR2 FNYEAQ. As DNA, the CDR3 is TGTGCCAGCAGCTCGTCGGACAGGGAAATCTCCGGGGAGCTGTTTTTT. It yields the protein CASSSSDREISGELFF.

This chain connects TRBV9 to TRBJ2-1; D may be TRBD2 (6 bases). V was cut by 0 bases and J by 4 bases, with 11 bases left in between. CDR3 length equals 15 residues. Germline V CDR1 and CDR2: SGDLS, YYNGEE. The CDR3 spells CASSVGGGAYNEQFF. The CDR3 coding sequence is TGTGCCAGCAGCGTAGGGGGCGGGGCGTACAATGAGCAGTTCTTC.

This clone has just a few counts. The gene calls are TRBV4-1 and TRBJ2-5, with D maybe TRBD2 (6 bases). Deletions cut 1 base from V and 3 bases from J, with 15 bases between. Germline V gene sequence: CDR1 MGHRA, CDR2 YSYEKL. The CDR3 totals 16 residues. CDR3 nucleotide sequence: TGCGCCAGCAGCCAAGGGGGACGTTCGGGGGAAGAGACCCAGTACTTC. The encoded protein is CASSQGGRSGEETQYF.

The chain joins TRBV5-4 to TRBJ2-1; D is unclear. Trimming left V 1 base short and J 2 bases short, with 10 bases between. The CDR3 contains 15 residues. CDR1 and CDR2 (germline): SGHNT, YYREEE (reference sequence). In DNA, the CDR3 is TGTGCCAGCAGCTTGAGTTTAGCCCCCTACAATGAGCAGTTCTTC. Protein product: CASSLSLAPYNEQFF.

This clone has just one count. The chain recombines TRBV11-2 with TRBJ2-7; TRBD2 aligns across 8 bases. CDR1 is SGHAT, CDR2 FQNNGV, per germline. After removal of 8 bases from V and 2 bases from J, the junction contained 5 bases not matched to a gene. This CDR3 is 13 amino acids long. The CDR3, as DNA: TGTGCCAGCCGTAGCGGGAACGCCTACGAGCAGTACTTC. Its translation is CASRSGNAYEQYF.

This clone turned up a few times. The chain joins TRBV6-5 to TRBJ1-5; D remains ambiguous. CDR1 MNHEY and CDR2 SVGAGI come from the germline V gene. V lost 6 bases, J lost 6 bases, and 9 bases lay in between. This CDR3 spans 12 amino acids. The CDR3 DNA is TGTGCCAGCAGAAAGGGAGGTCAGCCCCAGCATTTT. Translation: CASRKGGQPQHF.

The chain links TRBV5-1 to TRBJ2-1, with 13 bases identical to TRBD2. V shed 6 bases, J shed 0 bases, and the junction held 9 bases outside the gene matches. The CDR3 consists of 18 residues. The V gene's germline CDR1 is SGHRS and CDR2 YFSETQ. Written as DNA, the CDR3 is TGCGCCAGCACCTGGACTAGCGGGGGTCCCAGCTCCTACAATGAGCAGTTCTTC. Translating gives CASTWTSGGPSSYNEQFF.

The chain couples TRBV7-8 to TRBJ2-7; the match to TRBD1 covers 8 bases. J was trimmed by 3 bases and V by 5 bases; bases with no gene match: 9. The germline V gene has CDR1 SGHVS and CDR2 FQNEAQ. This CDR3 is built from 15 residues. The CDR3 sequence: CASSHQGALHYEQYF. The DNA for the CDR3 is TGTGCCAGCAGCCATCAGGGGGCTCTCCACTACGAGCAGTACTTC.

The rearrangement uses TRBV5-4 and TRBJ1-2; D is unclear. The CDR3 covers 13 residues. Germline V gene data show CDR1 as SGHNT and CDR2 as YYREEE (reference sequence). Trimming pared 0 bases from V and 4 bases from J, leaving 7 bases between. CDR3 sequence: CASSLGRGYGYTF. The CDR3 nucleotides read TGTGCCAGCAGCTTGGGCAGAGGCTATGGCTACACCTTC. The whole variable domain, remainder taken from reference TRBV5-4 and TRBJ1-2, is ETGVTQSPTHLIKTRGQQVTLRCSSQSGHNTVSWYQQALGQGPQFIFQYYREEENGRGNFPPRFSGLQFPNYSSELNVNALELDDSALYLCASSLGRGYGYTFGSGTRLTVV.

The CDR3 sequence is CASSRHGTSGGRYEQYF. The CDR3, as DNA: TGTGCCAGCAGCCGACACGGGACCAGCGGGGGGCGGTACGAGCAGTACTTC. The chain carries TRBV4-2 and TRBJ2-7; 9 bases map to TRBD2. The CDR3 runs to 17 residues. Germline V gene lookup returns CDR1 LGHNA and CDR2 YNFKEQ. The junction had 14 bases not matched to a gene; V was cut back by 4 bases and J by 4 bases.

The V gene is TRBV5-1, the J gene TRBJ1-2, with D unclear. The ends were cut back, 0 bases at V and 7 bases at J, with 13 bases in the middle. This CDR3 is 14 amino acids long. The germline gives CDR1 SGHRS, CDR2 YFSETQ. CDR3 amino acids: CASSLGLGRVGYTF. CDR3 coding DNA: TGCGCCAGCAGCTTGGGTCTGGGCCGAGTTGGCTACACCTTC.

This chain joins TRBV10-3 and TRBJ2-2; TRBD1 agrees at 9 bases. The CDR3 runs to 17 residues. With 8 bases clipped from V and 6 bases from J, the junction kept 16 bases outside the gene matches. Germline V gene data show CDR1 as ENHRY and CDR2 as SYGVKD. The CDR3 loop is CAISQWGQGREPGELFF. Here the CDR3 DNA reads TGTGCCATCTCCCAGTGGGGACAGGGACGAGAGCCCGGGGAGCTGTTTTTT.

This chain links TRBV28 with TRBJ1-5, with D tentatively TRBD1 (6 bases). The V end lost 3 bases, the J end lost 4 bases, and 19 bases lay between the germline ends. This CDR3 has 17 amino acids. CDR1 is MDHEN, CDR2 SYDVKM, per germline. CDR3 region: CASSLRTHRQVNQPQHF. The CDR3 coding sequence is TGTGCCAGCAGTTTGCGGACACACAGACAGGTTAATCAGCCCCAGCATTTT.

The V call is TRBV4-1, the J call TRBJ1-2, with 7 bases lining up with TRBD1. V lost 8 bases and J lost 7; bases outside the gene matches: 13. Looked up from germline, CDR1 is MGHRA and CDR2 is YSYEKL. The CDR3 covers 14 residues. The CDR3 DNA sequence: TGCGCCAGCGGACAACCCGGGGCAGGGGGTGGCTACACCTTC. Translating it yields CASGQPGAGGGYTF.

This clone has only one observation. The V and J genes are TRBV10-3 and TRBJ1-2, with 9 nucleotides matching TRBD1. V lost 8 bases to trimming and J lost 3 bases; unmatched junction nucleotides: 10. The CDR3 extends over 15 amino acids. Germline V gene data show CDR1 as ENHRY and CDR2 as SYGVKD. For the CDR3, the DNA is TGTGCCATCGTCGCAGGACAGGGGCCTGACTATGGCTACACCTTC. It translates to CAIVAGQGPDYGYTF.

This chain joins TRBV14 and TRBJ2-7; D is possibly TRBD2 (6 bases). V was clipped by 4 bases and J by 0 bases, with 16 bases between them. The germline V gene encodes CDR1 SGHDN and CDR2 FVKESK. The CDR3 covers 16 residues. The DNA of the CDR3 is TGTGCCAGCAGCCCCGGTGGCGGGAAGACCTCCTACGAGCAGTACTTC. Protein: CASSPGGGKTSYEQYF.

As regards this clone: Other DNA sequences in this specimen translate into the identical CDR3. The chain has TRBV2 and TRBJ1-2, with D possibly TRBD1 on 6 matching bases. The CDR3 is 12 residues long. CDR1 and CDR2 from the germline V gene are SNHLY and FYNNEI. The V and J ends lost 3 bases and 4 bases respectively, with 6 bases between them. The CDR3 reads CASSETGYGYTF. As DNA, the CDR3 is TGTGCCAGCAGTGAGACAGGCTATGGCTACACCTTC.